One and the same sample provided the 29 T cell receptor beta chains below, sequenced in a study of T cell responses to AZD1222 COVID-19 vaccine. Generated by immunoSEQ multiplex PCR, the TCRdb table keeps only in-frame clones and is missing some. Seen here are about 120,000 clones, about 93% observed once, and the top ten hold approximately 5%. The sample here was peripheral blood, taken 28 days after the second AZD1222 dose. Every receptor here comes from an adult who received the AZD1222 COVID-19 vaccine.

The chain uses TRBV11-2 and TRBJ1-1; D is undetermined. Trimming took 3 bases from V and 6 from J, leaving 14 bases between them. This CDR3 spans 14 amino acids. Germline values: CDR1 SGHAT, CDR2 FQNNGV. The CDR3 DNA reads TGTGCCAGCAGCTTCGTGTCAGGCCGGCCTGAAGCTTTCTTT. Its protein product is CASSFVSGRPEAFF.

The CDR3 nucleotides read TGTGCCAGCAGTTCATCTAGCGGGGACTACACAGATACGCAGTATTTT. It codes for CASSSSSGDYTDTQYF. The chain is built from TRBV27 and TRBJ2-3; 9 bases line up with TRBD2. V was clipped by 4 bases and J by 2 bases; unmatched bases: 7. Germline CDR1 MNHEY, CDR2 SMNVEV (reference sequence). The CDR3 loop spans 16 amino acids.

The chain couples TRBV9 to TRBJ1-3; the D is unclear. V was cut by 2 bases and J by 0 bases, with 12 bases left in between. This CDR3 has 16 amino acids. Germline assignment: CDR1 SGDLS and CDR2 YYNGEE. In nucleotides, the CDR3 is TGTGCCAGCAGCGTTGGTCTAGGTTTCTCTGGAAACACCATATATTTT. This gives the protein CASSVGLGFSGNTIYF.

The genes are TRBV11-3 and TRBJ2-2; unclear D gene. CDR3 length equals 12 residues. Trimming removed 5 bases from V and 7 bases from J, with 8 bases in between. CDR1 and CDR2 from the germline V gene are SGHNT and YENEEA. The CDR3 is CASSTTSGELFF. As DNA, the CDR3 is TGTGCCAGCAGCACCACCAGCGGGGAGCTGTTTTTT.

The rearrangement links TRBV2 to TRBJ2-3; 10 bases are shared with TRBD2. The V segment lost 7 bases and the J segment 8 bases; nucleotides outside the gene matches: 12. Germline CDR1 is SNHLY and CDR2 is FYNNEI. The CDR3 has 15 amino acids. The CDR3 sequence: CASKDFSGRFGTQYF. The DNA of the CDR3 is TGTGCCAGCAAAGATTTTAGCGGGAGGTTCGGTACGCAGTATTTT.

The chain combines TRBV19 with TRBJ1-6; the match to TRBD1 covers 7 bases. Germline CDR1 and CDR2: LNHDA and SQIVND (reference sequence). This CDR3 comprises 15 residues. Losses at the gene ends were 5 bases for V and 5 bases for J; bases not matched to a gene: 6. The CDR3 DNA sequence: TGTGCCAGTAGTGGAGGGACAGCTGATAATTCACCCCTCCACTTT. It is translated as CASSGGTADNSPLHF.

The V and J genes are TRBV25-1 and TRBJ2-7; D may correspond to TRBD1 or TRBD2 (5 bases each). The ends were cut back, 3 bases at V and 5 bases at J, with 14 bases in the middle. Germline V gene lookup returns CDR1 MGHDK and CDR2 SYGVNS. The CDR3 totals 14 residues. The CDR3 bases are TGTGCCAGCAGTGATTGGGGCGGGCCGGACGAGCAGTACTTC. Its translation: CASSDWGGPDEQYF.

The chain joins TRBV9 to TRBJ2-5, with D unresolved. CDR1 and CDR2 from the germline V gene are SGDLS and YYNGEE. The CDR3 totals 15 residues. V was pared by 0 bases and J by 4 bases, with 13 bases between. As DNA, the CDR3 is TGTGCCAGCAGCGTAGTCGGCCTATCGGGAGAGACCCAGTACTTC. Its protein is CASSVVGLSGETQYF.

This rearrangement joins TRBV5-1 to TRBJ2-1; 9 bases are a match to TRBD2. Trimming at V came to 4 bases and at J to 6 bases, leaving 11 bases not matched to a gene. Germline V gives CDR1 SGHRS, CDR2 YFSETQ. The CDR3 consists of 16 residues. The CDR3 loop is CASSKGSGGNRNEQFF. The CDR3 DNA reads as TGCGCCAGCAGCAAAGGGAGCGGGGGGAATCGCAATGAGCAGTTCTTC.

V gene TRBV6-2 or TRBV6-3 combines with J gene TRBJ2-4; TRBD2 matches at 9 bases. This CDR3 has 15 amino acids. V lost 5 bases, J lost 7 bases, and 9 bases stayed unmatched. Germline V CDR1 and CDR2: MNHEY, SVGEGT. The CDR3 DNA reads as TGTGCCAGCAGTCGGCGGGGGGGGCTTAGGAACATTCAGTACTTC. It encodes CASSRRGGLRNIQYF.

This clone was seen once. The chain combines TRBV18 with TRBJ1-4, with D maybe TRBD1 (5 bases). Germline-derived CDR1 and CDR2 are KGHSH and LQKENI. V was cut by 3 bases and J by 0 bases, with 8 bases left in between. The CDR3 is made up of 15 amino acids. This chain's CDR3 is CASSPRGATNEKLFF. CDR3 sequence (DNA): TGTGCCAGCTCACCCCGAGGGGCAACTAATGAAAAACTGTTTTTT.

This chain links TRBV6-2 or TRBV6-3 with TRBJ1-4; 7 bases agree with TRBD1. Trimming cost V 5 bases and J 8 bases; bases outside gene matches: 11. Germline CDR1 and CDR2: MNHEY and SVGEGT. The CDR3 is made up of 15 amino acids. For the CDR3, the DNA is TGTGCCAGCAGTGCCCCGGGCAGGGGGGACGAAAAACTGTTTTTT. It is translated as CASSAPGRGDEKLFF.

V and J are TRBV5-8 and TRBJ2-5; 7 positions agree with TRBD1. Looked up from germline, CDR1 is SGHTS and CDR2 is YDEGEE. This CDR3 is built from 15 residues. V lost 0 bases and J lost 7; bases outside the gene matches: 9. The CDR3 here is CASSLEGAQQGTQYF. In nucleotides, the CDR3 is TGTGCCAGCAGCTTGGAGGGGGCCCAACAGGGGACCCAGTACTTC.

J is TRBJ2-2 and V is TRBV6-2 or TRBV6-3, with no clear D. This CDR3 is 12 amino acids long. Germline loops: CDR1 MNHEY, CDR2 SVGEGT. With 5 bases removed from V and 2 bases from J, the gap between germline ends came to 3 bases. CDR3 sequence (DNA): TGTGCCAGCAGTACTAACACCGGGGAGCTGTTTTTT. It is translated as CASSTNTGELFF.

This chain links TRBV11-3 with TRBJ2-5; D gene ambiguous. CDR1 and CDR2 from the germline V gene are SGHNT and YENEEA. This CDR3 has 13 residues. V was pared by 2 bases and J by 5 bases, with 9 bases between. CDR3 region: CASSLRPKETQYF. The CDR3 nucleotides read TGTGCCAGCAGCTTACGGCCCAAGGAGACCCAGTACTTC. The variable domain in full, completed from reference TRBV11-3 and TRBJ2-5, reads EAGVVQSPRYKIIEKKQPVAFWCNPISGHNTLYWYLQNLGQGPELLIRYENEEAVDDSQLPKDRFSAERLKGVDSTLKIQPAELGDSAVYLCASSLRPKETQYFGPGTRLLVL.

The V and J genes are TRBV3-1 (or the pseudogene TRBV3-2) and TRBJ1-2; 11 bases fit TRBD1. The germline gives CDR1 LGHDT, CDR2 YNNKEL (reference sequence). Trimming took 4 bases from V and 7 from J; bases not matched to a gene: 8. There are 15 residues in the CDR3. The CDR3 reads CASSRGQGAGGGYTF. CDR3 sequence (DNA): TGTGCCAGCAGCCGAGGACAGGGGGCGGGTGGTGGCTACACCTTC.

The CDR3 sequence: CASSLVGNGETQYF. In nucleotides, the CDR3 is TGTGCCAGCAGCTTAGTGGGAAATGGAGAGACCCAGTACTTC. This chain joins TRBV11-2 and TRBJ2-5; no definite D call. CDR1 and CDR2 (germline): SGHAT, FQNNGV. The V end was cut by 1 base, the J end by 4 bases, with 10 bases between. CDR3 size: 14 residues.

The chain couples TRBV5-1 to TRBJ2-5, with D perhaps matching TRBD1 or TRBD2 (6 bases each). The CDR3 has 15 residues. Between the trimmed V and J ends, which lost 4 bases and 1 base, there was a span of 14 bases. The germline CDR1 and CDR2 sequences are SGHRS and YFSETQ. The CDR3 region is CASSPPPGAQETQYF. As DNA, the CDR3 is TGCGCCAGCAGCCCCCCTCCGGGGGCCCAAGAGACCCAGTACTTC.

This chain's CDR3 is CASSSDGYEQYF. The CDR3 nucleotides are TGTGCCAGCAGCTCGGACGGCTACGAGCAGTACTTC. The rearrangement uses TRBV11-2 and TRBJ2-7, with D hard to call. Looked up from germline, CDR1 is SGHAT and CDR2 is FQNNGV. The CDR3 contains 12 residues. The V and J ends lost 4 bases and 3 bases respectively, with 7 bases between them.

CDR3 residues: CASSPGPLDQETQYF. CDR3 coding DNA: TGTGCCAGCTCACCAGGACCCTTAGACCAAGAGACCCAGTACTTC. The chain couples TRBV18 to TRBJ2-5; no clear D gene. The germline V gene encodes CDR1 KGHSH and CDR2 LQKENI. Trimming pared 2 bases from V and 0 bases from J, leaving 10 bases between. The CDR3 is made up of 15 amino acids.

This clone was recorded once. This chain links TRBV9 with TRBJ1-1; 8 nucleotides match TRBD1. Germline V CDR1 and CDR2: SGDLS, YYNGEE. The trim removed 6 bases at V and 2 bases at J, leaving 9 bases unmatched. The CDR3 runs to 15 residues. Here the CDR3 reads CASTRGDRGNTEAFF. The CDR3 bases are TGTGCCAGCACCCGGGGCGACAGGGGAAACACTGAAGCTTTCTTT.

In DNA form, the CDR3 reads TGTGCCAGCAGCCTTGGGACAGAAGAGACCCAGTACTTC. This codes for CASSLGTEETQYF. This chain joins TRBV7-2 and TRBJ2-5, with TRBD1 matching over 7 bases. This CDR3 is built from 13 residues. Germline V gives CDR1 SGHTA, CDR2 FQGNSA. The V and J ends lost 5 bases and 3 bases, in that order; junction bases with no gene match: 3.

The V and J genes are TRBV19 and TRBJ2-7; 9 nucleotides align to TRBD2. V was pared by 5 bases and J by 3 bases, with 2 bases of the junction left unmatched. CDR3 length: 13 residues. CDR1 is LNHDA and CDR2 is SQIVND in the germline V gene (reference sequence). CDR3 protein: CASSASGVYEQYF. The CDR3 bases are TGTGCCAGTAGTGCTAGCGGGGTCTACGAGCAGTACTTC.

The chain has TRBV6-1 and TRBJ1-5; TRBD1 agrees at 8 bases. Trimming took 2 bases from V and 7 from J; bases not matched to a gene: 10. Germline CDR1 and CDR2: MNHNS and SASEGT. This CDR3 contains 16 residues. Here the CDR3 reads CASSERDRGFAQPQHF. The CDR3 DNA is TGTGCCAGCAGTGAAAGAGACAGGGGTTTCGCGCAGCCCCAGCATTTT.

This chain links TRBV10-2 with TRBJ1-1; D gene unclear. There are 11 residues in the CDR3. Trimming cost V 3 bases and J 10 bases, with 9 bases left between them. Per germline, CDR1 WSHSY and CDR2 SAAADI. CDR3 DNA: TGCGCCAGCAGTGAACCCGATCGAGCTTTCTTT. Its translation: CASSEPDRAFF.

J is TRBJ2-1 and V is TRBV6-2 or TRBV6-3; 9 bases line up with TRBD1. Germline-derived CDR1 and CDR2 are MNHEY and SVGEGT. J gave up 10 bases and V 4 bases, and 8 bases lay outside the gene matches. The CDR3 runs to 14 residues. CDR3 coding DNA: TGTGCCAGCAGTTGGACCGGGACAGGGATGGAGCAGTTCTTC. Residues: CASSWTGTGMEQFF.

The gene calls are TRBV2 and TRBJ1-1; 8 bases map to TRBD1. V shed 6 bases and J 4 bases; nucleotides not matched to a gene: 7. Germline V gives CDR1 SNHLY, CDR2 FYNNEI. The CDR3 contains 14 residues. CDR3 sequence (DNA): TGTGCCAGCAGAGGCACAGGGGGAGGCACTGAAGCTTTCTTT. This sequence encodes CASRGTGGGTEAFF.

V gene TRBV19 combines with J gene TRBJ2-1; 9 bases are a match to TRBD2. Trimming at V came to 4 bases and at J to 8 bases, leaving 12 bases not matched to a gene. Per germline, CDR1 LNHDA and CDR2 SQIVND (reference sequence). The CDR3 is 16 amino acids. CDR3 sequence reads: CASSRRGSSGAHEQFF. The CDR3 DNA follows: TGTGCCAGTAGTAGGAGGGGGTCTAGCGGGGCGCATGAGCAGTTCTTC.

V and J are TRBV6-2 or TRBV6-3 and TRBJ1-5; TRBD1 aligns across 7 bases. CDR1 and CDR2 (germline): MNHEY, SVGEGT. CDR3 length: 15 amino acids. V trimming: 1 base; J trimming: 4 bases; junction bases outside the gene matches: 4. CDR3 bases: TGTGCCAGCAGTTACTGGAGGGGGCCGAATCAGCCCCAGCATTTT. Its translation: CASSYWRGPNQPQHF.